The 10 T cell receptor beta chains below were found in one sample sequenced in a study of beta chain features in type 1 diabetes. Expressed TCRB transcripts were sequenced, since all the RNA that had been isolated was reverse transcribed. Assay: immunoSEQ multiplex PCR; the TCRdb copy retains only in-frame clones and omits some. The sample gives under 400,000 clones, 15% to 20% of which show up once; approximately 0.043% is in the top ten. Sequences were obtained from naive CD4+ T cells from blood. The source is a woman younger than 30 in good health.

The genes are TRBV2 and TRBJ2-1, with D hard to call. V was pared by 4 bases and J by 9 bases, with 7 bases between. The CDR3 loop spans 11 amino acids. Germline assignment: CDR1 SNHLY and CDR2 FYNNEI. The CDR3 DNA is TGTGCCAGCAGTGGGCCGGGTGAGCAGTTCTTC. Amino acids: CASSGPGEQFF.

This clone has more than one count but fewer than ten. The chain employs TRBV18 and TRBJ1-4; TRBD1 matches at 7 bases. V was clipped by 5 bases and J by 0 bases; unmatched bases: 0. CDR3 length equals 14 residues. Germline V CDR1 and CDR2: KGHSH, LQKENI. CDR3 in DNA: TGTGCCAGCTCAACAGGGGCAACTAATGAAAAACTGTTTTTT. Amino acid sequence: CASSTGATNEKLFF.

This clone was picked up a small number of times. Other DNA sequences within the sample encode an identical CDR3. The chain joins TRBV5-1 to TRBJ2-3; D is ambiguous. Trimming pared 3 bases from V and 0 bases from J, leaving 5 bases between. The CDR3 covers 13 residues. The germline V gene encodes CDR1 SGHRS and CDR2 YFSETQ. The CDR3 DNA is TGCGCCAGCAGCTCTACTAGCACAGATACGCAGTATTTT. Its translation is CASSSTSTDTQYF.

V is TRBV7-9 and J is TRBJ2-1, with D maybe TRBD1 (5 bases). V dropped 1 base and J dropped 5 bases, with 12 bases sitting between them. Germline V gene sequence: CDR1 SEHNR, CDR2 FQNEAQ (reference sequence). The CDR3 consists of 15 residues. The CDR3 DNA sequence: TGTGCCAGCAGCTTAGGGGCAGGGAACCACAATGAGCAGTTCTTC. Translation gives CASSLGAGNHNEQFF.

The chain recombines TRBV9 with TRBJ1-4, with TRBD1 as a possible D gene (6 bases). The V end was cut by 2 bases, the J end by 8 bases, with 16 bases between. CDR3 length: 15 residues. Germline V gene lookup returns CDR1 SGDLS and CDR2 YYNGEE. CDR3 DNA: TGTGCCAGCAGCGTTGGGGGCCCGACTGAGGAAAAACTGTTTTTT. Translation gives CASSVGGPTEEKLFF.

The sample holds a few counts of this clone. The chain employs TRBV18 and TRBJ1-5; 11 bases align to TRBD1. CDR3 size: 14 residues. CDR1 and CDR2 (germline): KGHSH, LQKENI. Trimming removed 6 bases from V and 7 bases from J; junction bases left unmatched: 5. The CDR3 region is CASSEGTGGQPQHF. The CDR3 coding sequence is TGTGCCAGCTCCGAAGGGACAGGGGGACAGCCCCAGCATTTT.

Comment on this clone: Other DNA sequences in the same sample also yield this CDR3. The chain combines TRBV5-6 with TRBJ2-5; D is possibly TRBD2 (6 bases). The CDR3 has 11 amino acids. With 4 bases removed from V and 5 bases from J, the gap between germline ends came to 6 bases. Germline V gives CDR1 SGHDT, CDR2 YYEEEE. CDR3 coding DNA: TGTGCCAGCAGCCGGGGGGAGACCCAGTACTTC. Its translation: CASSRGETQYF.

The gene calls are TRBV29-1 and TRBJ1-1, with 11 positions matching TRBD1. The junction had 3 bases not matched to a gene; V was cut back by 6 bases and J by 9 bases. The germline V gene encodes CDR1 SQVTM and CDR2 ANQGSEA. This CDR3 contains 11 residues. In nucleotides, the CDR3 is TGCAGCGTAAGGGACAGGGGGAAAGCTTTCTTT. Translation: CSVRDRGKAFF.

This chain connects TRBV30 to TRBJ2-7; TRBD2 might be the D (5 bases). This CDR3 has 13 amino acids. Per the germline V gene, CDR1 is GTSNPN and CDR2 is SVGIG (reference sequence). The V gene lost 7 bases and the J gene lost 6 bases, with 19 bases spanning the gap. The chain's CDR3 is CAFNTWLAGEQYF. CDR3 DNA: TGTGCCTTTAACACATGGCTAGCAGGCGAGCAGTACTTC.

In its sample, this clone was seen a few times. The rearrangement uses TRBV29-1 and TRBJ2-3, with 12 bases matching TRBD2. The J segment lost 4 bases and the V segment lost 6 bases, leaving 8 bases of the junction unmatched. Germline V gives CDR1 SQVTM, CDR2 ANQGSEA. The CDR3 loop spans 15 amino acids. CDR3 bases: TGCAGCGTCGACTCTAGCGGGGGGGCCTCAGATACGCAGTATTTT. Protein product: CSVDSSGGASDTQYF.